The 9 T cell receptor beta chains below all came from one sample that was sequenced in a study of CD8+ T cells in alopecia areata. cDNA reverse transcribed from extracted RNA served as the sequencing template. Here immunoSEQ multiplex PCR was the method, and the copy in TCRdb shows in-frame clones only, minus some. The data contain 150,000 to 200,000 clones, approximately 70% of them seen just once; the ten biggest clones take up around 10%. The sample here was CD8+ T cells sorted from blood, taken at week 0. The origin of the receptors is a human donor with alopecia areata.

V and J are TRBV28 and TRBJ2-5; TRBD1 matches at 7 bases. In germline, CDR1 is MDHEN, CDR2 SYDVKM. Trimming removed 4 bases from V and 3 bases from J; junction bases left unmatched: 2. This CDR3 is built from 13 residues. In nucleotides, the CDR3 is TGTGCCAGCAGTTCCGGGACAGAAGAGACCCAGTACTTC. This sequence encodes CASSSGTEETQYF.

The CDR3 DNA reads TGTGCCAGTAGTAGGGGACAGGCTGACACTGAAGCTTTCTTT. The encoded protein is CASSRGQADTEAFF. This chain uses TRBV19 with TRBJ1-1, with TRBD1 matching over 8 bases. The length of the CDR3 is 14 residues. From germline, CDR1 is LNHDA and CDR2 SQIVND (reference sequence). The V and J ends lost 4 bases and 3 bases, in that order; junction bases with no gene match: 4.

The chain employs TRBV27 and TRBJ2-5; D is tentatively TRBD1 or TRBD2 (6 bases each). This CDR3 spans 12 amino acids. Trimming took off 5 bases at V and 10 bases at J, with 14 bases between the two ends. Germline CDR1 MNHEY, CDR2 SMNVEV (reference sequence). The CDR3 protein is CASSPAKGGQYF. Here the CDR3 DNA reads TGTGCCAGCAGTCCCGCAAAGGGGGGCCAGTACTTC.

The V gene is TRBV9, the J gene TRBJ2-3, with D unresolved. Germline V gene lookup returns CDR1 SGDLS and CDR2 YYNGEE. The CDR3 is 10 amino acids. Trimming cost V 3 bases and J 8 bases, with 4 bases left between them. CDR3 sequence reads: CASSGGTQYF. CDR3 bases: TGTGCCAGCAGCGGGGGTACGCAGTATTTT.

This clone was observed a handful of times. The chain employs TRBV29-1 and TRBJ2-1; D possibly matches TRBD1 or TRBD2 (6 bases each). This CDR3 comprises 15 residues. V lost 5 bases, J lost 6 bases, and 20 bases lay in between. The germline V gene encodes CDR1 SQVTM and CDR2 ANQGSEA. DNA for the CDR3: TGCAGCGTTTTAGGATTCGGGGGCGGTCCCAATGAGCAGTTCTTC. Translating gives CSVLGFGGGPNEQFF.

This chain connects TRBV9 to TRBJ1-5, with TRBD1 matching over 8 bases. J was trimmed by 0 bases and V by 4 bases; bases with no gene match: 12. The CDR3 consists of 18 residues. Germline V gene data show CDR1 as SGDLS and CDR2 as YYNGEE. The CDR3 DNA reads as TGTGCCAGCAGCTCCCCCACAGCCACAGGGGGTAGCAATCAGCCCCAGCATTTT. The encoded protein is CASSSPTATGGSNQPQHF.

The chain employs TRBV4-2 and TRBJ2-7, with a possible D match to TRBD2 (5 bases). CDR1 LGHNA and CDR2 YNFKEQ come from the germline V gene. The CDR3 has 15 residues. V gave up 1 base and J gave up 5 bases, with 15 bases separating them. CDR3 DNA sequence: TGTGCCAGCAGCCAAGTGGACTCGTCGGCAGACGAGCAGTACTTC. Protein sequence: CASSQVDSSADEQYF.

The rearrangement links TRBV6-1 to TRBJ2-7; D is ambiguous. V was trimmed by 0 bases and J by 3 bases, leaving 6 bases between them. The germline gives CDR1 MNHNS, CDR2 SASEGT. The CDR3 has 13 amino acids. In DNA, the CDR3 is TGTGCCAGCAGTGAAGCTGAGGACTACGAGCAGTACTTC. As protein: CASSEAEDYEQYF.

The chain links TRBV29-1 to TRBJ1-1, with D possibly TRBD1 on 5 matching bases. This CDR3 has 14 residues. The V and J ends lost 1 base and 3 bases respectively, with 12 bases between them. Germline-derived CDR1 and CDR2 are SQVTM and ANQGSEA. The CDR3, as DNA: TGCAGCGTTGAAGGCATTAGGGGCTACACTGAAGCTTTCTTT. Protein: CSVEGIRGYTEAFF.